This T cell receptor (beta chain) was sequenced during a study of blood T cell repertoires in COVID-19. Participant ages covered roughly 18 to 89 years across about two dozen US areas. The germline V gene encodes CDR1 LGHDT and CDR2 YNNKEL (reference sequence). The CDR3 spans 15 residues. V was pared by 0 bases and J by 10 bases, with 18 bases between. TCRdb keeps only in-frame clones here, not all; method: immunoSEQ multiplex PCR. The sample lists some 250,000 clones, 91% seen once, with approximately 1.2% in the top ten. The chain carries TRBV3-1 (or the pseudogene TRBV3-2) and TRBJ1-1; a weak D match, TRBD1 (5 bases). The sample was PBMCs or T cells enriched from blood (not recorded which). The receptor was derived from a human donor in a cohort exposed to, infected with or recovered from COVID-19 (not recorded which). The donor label of this sample is uncertain. CDR3 sequence: CASSQDQGFYGGAFF. The CDR3 coding sequence is TGTGCCAGCAGCCAAGATCAGGGATTCTATGGTGGAGCTTTCTTT.